The clone carrying this TCR beta chain appeared once. The data originate from a study of blood T cell repertoires in COVID-19. Study information: Spain, Italy and the United States supplied samples that represented acute and convalescent COVID-19. PBMCs, B-cell-depleted T cells, or T cells were the source of the cDNA or gDNA that made up the material.

Trimming removed 2 bases from V and 6 bases from J; junction bases left unmatched: 14. The germline gives CDR1 SGDLS, CDR2 YYNGEE. This CDR3 region has 17 residues. Original processing methods: Reference gene primer amplification gave estimated nucleated cell counts. Clones were read by immunoSEQ multiplex PCR, and TCRdb kept only the in-frame ones, dropping some. V, J and clone size derive from that table, while D and trimming were established from the DNA sequence. The sample shows 55,000 to 65,000 clones, about 80% of them seen only once. The rearrangement uses TRBV9 and TRBJ2-3, with TRBD2 identical over 8 bases. The sample consisted of peripheral blood. This TCR was recovered from a man aged 55 to 69 with acute or convalescent COVID-19. The CDR3 spells CASSVGLVGYKGDTQYF. The CDR3 nucleotides are TGTGCCAGCAGCGTGGGACTAGTGGGTTATAAGGGCGATACGCAGTATTTT.